Included here is one T cell receptor (beta chain) sequence, with context. A much more abundant neighbour one base away suggests this may be a read error. The sample comes from a study of T cells in Graves' hyperthyroidism and ophthalmopathy. Template material for amplifying TCR beta CDR3 regions consisted of RNA transcripts. Initially, a first-round RT-PCR of the TCR CDR3 employed the HTBI primer set. TCRdb processed the multiplex PCR reads anew with MiXCR; each CDR3 protein has one entry. Of approximately 400,000 distinct CDR3 sequences listed, more than 13% are singletons. The CDR3 totals 17 residues. Germline CDR1 reads SEHNR; CDR2 reads FQNEAQ (reference sequence). Deletions cut 1 base from V and 2 bases from J, with 18 bases between.

Sequencing used blood. The sequence derives from a man in his fifties or sixties with Graves' ophthalmopathy. J is TRBJ2-7 and V is TRBV7-9; D is uncertain. CDR3 sequence (DNA): TGTGCCAGCAGCTTAGTCCTGGGCCCTCAGGCCCCCTACGAGCAGTACTTC. Its protein product is CASSLVLGPQAPYEQYF.